The rows below give T cell receptor beta chains drawn from one sample of a study of cytomegalovirus exposure and HLA in healthy donors. Repertoires were generated with immunoSEQ multiplex PCR, while TCRdb's copy carries only in-frame clones and drops some. The sample records about 190,000 clones, approximately 81% being singletons. Sequencing was carried out using PBMCs. Receptors were obtained from a woman between 18 and 30 years old in good health and CMV-seropositive. The CDR3 runs from the conserved cysteine through the conserved F or W. A D gene is named only where the DNA matches it firmly. Clone size appears in some rows only: once, few, many, or a class for an expanded clone.

>-|TRBJ1-6|-|TRBV4-1
CASSQEADAGVNSPLHF
TGCGCCAGCAGCCAAGAGGCAGACGCAGGGGTGAATTCACCCCTCCACTTT
>-|TRBJ1-5|-|TRBV28
CASSQKSYSNQPQHF
TGTGCCAGCAGCCAGAAATCTTATAGCAATCAGCCCCAGCATTTT
>-|TRBJ1-2|-|TRBV4-1
CASSQVPGVDGYTF
TGCGCCAGCAGCCAAGTTCCAGGGGTGGATGGCTACACCTTC
>TRBD2|TRBJ2-3|-|TRBV5-4
CASSFDGGGTDTQYF
TGTGCCAGCAGCTTCGACGGGGGGGGCACAGATACGCAGTATTTT
>-|TRBJ1-3|few|TRBV2
CASGGRGSGNTIYF
TGTGCCAGCGGCGGGAGGGGCTCTGGAAACACCATATATTTT
>TRBD1|TRBJ2-3|-|TRBV2
CASIRDRGDTQYF
TGTGCCAGCATTAGGGACAGGGGGGATACGCAGTATTTT
>TRBD1|TRBJ2-7|-|TRBV10-1
CASSEIPGQDYHEQYF
TGCGCCAGCAGTGAGATTCCGGGACAGGACTACCACGAGCAGTACTTC
>-|TRBJ2-5|-|TRBV2
CASSVGGALLKTQYF
TGTGCCAGCAGTGTTGGGGGGGCCCTATTGAAGACCCAGTACTTC
>TRBD1|TRBJ2-7|-|TRBV5-1
CASSWDRAYEQYF
TGCGCCAGCAGCTGGGACAGAGCCTACGAGCAGTACTTC
>TRBD1|TRBJ1-1|-|TRBV9
CASSEGAKMNTEAFF
TGTGCCAGCAGCGAGGGGGCGAAAATGAACACTGAAGCTTTCTTT
>TRBD1|TRBJ2-4|-|TRBV4-2
CASSQVQGAENIQYF
TGTGCCAGCAGCCAAGTACAGGGGGCTGAAAACATTCAGTACTTC
>-|TRBJ2-5|-|TRBV19
CASSIQGPETQYF
TGTGCCAGTAGTATACAGGGGCCGGAGACCCAGTACTTC
>TRBD2|TRBJ2-4|-|TRBV6-1
CASSEKTPGTSGGATNIQYF
TGTGCCAGCAGTGAAAAAACTCCCGGGACTAGCGGGGGGGCTACGAACATTCAGTACTTC
>TRBD1|TRBJ1-2|-|TRBV6-1
CASFGTGSNYGYTF
TGTGCCAGTTTTGGGACAGGTAGTAACTATGGCTACACCTTC
>-|TRBJ2-7|-|TRBV19
CASSMGQTLFYEQYF
TGTGCCAGTAGTATGGGCCAGACGCTTTTTTACGAGCAGTACTTC
>TRBD2|TRBJ2-3|-|TRBV9
CASSVSPSGGTDTQYF
TGTGCCAGCAGCGTTTCACCTAGCGGGGGGACAGATACGCAGTATTTT
>-|TRBJ1-1|-|TRBV19
CASRQGFTEAFF
TGTGCCAGTCGACAAGGATTCACTGAAGCTTTCTTT
>-|TRBJ1-1|-|TRBV10-3
CAISESGREAFF
TGTGCCATCAGTGAGTCTGGCCGTGAAGCTTTCTTT
>-|TRBJ1-2|-|TRBV9
CASRSRANYGYTF
TGTGCCAGCCGCTCAAGAGCTAACTATGGCTACACCTTC
>TRBD1|TRBJ1-1|-|TRBV7-3
CASSLGGQMNTEAFF
TGTGCCAGCAGCTTAGGGGGACAGATGAACACTGAAGCTTTCTTT
>-|TRBJ2-2|-|TRBV9
CASSGGQKSTGELFF
TGTGCCAGCAGCGGCGGACAGAAAAGCACCGGGGAGCTGTTTTTT
>-|TRBJ1-1|once|TRBV28
CASSPGMGAFF
TGTGCCAGCAGTCCAGGGATGGGAGCTTTCTTT
>-|TRBJ1-6|-|TRBV5-1
CASSPRTVNSPLHF
TGCGCCAGCAGCCCGAGGACAGTGAATTCACCCCTCCACTTT
>-|TRBJ2-3|-|TRBV7-7
CASSLATSSDTQYF
TGTGCTAGCAGCTTAGCCACCAGTTCAGATACGCAGTATTTT
>-|TRBJ1-5|-|TRBV15
CATSSVGSIAQPQHF
TGTGCCACCAGCAGCGTCGGGAGCATCGCCCAGCCCCAGCATTTT
>-|TRBJ1-2|-|TRBV18
CASSPAEEDYGYTF
TGTGCCAGCTCACCAGCGGAGGAGGACTATGGCTACACCTTC
>-|TRBJ1-1|-|TRBV6-6
CASRQADPEGAFF
TGTGCCAGCAGACAAGCGGACCCGGAGGGAGCTTTCTTT
>TRBD1|TRBJ1-6|-|TRBV7-9
CASRPRQGDSPLHF
TGTGCCAGCAGACCAAGACAGGGTGATTCACCCCTCCACTTT